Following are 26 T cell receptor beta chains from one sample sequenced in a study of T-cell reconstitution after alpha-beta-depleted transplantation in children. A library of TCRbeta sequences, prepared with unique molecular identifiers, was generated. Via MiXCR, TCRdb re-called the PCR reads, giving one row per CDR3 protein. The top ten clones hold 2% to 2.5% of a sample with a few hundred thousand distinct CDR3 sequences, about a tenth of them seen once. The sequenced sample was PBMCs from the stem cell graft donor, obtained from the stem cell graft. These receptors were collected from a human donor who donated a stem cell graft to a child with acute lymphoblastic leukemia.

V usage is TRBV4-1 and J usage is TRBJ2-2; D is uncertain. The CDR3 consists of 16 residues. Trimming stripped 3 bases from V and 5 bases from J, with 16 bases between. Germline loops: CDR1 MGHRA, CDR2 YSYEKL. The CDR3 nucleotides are TGCGCCAGCAGCCAGGTGGATATGGGATTTACCGGGGAGCTGTTTTTT. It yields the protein CASSQVDMGFTGELFF.

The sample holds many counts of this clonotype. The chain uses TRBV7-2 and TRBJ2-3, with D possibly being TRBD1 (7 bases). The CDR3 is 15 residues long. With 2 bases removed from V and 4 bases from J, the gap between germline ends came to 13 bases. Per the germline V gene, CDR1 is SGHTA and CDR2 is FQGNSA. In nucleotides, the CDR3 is TGTGCCAGCAGCTTACCGGGCAGGGGGGCAGATACGCAGTATTTT. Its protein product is CASSLPGRGADTQYF. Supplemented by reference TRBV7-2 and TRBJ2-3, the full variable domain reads GAGVSQSPSNKVTEKGKDVELRCDPISGHTALYWYRQSLGQGLEFLIYFQGNSAPDKSGLPSDRFSAERTGGSVSTLTIQRTQQEDSAVYLCASSLPGRGADTQYFGPGTRLTVL.

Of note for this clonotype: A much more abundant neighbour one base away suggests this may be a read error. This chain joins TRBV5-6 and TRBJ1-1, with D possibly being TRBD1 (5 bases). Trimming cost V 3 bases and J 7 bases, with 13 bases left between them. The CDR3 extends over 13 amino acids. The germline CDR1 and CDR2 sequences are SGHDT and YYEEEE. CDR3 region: CASSYQGGNEAFF. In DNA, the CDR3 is TGTGCCAGCAGCTACCAGGGAGGCAATGAAGCTTTCTTT.

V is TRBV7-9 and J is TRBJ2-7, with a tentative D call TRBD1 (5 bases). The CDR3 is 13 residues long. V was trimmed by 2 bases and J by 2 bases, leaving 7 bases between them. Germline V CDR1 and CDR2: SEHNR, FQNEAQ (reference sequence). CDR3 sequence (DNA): TGTGCCAGCAGCTTATCACAGGCCTACGAGCAGTACTTC. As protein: CASSLSQAYEQYF.

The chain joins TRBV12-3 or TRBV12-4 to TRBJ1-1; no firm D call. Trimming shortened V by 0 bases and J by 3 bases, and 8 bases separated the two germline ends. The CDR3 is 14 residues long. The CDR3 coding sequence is TGTGCCAGCAGTTTAGCCAGTGAAGACACTGAAGCTTTCTTT. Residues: CASSLASEDTEAFF.

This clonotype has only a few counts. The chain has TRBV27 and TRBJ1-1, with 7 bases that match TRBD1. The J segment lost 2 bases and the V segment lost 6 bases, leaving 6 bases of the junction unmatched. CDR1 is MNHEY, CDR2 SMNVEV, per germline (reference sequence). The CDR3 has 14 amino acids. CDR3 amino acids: CASRRQGSNTEAFF. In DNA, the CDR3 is TGTGCCAGCAGACGACAGGGTAGTAACACTGAAGCTTTCTTT.

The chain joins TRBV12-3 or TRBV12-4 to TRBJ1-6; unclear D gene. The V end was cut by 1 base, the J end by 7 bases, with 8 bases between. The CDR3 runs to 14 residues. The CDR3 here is CASSLGTLNSPLHF. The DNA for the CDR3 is TGTGCCAGCAGTTTAGGGACTTTAAATTCACCCCTCCACTTT.

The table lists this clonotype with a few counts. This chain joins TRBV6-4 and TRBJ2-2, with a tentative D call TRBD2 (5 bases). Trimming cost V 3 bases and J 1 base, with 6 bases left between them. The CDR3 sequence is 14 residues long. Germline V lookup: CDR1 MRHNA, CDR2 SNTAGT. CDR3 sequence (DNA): TGTGCCAGCAGTGAGGCGGGGAACACCGGGGAGCTGTTTTTT. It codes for CASSEAGNTGELFF.

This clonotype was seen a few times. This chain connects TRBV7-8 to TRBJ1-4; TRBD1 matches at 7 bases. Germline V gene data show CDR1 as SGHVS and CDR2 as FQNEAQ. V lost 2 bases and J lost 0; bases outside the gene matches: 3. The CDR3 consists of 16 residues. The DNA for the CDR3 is TGTGCCAGCAGCTTAAATCAGGGGGCAACTAATGAAAAACTGTTTTTT. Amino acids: CASSLNQGATNEKLFF.

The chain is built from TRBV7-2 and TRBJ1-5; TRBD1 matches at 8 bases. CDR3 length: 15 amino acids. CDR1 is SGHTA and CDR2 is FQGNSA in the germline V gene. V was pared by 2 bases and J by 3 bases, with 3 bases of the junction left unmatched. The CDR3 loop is CASSLYRGDNQPQHF. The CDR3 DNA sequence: TGTGCCAGCAGCTTATACAGGGGGGACAATCAGCCCCAGCATTTT.

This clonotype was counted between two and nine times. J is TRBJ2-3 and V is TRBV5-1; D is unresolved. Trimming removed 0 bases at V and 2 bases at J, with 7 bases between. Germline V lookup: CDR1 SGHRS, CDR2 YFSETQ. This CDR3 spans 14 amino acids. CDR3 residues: CASSLATFTDTQYF. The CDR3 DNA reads TGCGCCAGCAGCTTGGCTACGTTCACAGATACGCAGTATTTT.

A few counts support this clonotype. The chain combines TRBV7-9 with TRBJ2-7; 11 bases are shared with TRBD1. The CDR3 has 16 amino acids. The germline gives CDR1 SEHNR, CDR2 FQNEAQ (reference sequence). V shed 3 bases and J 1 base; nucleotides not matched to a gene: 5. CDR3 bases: TGTGCCAGCAGCTTGGCCGGACAGGGGGCTTCCTACGAGCAGTACTTC. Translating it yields CASSLAGQGASYEQYF.

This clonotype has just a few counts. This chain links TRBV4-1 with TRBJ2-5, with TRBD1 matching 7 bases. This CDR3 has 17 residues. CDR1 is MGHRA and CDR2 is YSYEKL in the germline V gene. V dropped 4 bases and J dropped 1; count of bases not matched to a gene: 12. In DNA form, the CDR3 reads TGCGCCAGCAGCCCCCGGGACAGCCCTGGGGTCCAAGAGACCCAGTACTTC. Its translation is CASSPRDSPGVQETQYF.

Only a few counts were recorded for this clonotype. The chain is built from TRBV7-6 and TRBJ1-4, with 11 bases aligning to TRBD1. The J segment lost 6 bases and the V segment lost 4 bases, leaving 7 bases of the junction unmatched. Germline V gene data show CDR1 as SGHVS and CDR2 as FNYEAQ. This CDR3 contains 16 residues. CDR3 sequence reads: CASSSTPGQGDEKLFF. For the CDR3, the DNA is TGTGCCAGCAGCTCGACTCCGGGACAGGGGGATGAAAAACTGTTTTTT.

The CDR3 DNA reads as TGTGCCAGCAAACCCCTAGCGGGAGGGCCGAGCACCGGGGAGCTGTTTTTT. It is translated as CASKPLAGGPSTGELFF. The chain combines TRBV12-3 or TRBV12-4 with TRBJ2-2; 12 bases match TRBD2. J gave up 4 bases and V 7 bases, and 10 bases lay outside the gene matches. This CDR3 comprises 17 residues.

CDR3 sequence: CSGPGLPFSSYNEQFF. The CDR3 nucleotides read TGCAGCGGGCCGGGACTCCCCTTTTCCTCCTACAATGAGCAGTTCTTC. J is TRBJ2-1 and V is TRBV29-1; perhaps TRBD2 as D (6 bases). This CDR3 is built from 16 residues. Germline loops: CDR1 SQVTM, CDR2 ANQGSEA. Trimming shortened V by 7 bases and J by 0 bases, and 19 bases separated the two germline ends.

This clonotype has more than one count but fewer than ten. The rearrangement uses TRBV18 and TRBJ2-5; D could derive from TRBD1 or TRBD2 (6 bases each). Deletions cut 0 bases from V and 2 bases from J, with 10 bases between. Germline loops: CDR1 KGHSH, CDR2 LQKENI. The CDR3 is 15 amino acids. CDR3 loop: CASSPPSGAQETQYF. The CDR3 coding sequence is TGTGCCAGCTCACCACCGTCGGGGGCACAAGAGACCCAGTACTTC.

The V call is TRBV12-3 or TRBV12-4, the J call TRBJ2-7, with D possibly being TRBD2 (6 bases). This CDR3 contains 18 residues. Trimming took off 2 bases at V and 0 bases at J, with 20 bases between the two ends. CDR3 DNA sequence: TGTGCCAGCAGTTTAAAGGGAGGAGTGCGGAGGACCTCCTACGAGCAGTACTTC. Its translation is CASSLKGGVRRTSYEQYF.

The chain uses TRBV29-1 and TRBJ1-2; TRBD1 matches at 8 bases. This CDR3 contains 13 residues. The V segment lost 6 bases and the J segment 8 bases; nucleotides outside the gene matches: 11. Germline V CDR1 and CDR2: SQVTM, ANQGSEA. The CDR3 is CSVDGTGREGYTF. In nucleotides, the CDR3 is TGCAGCGTCGATGGGACAGGCCGGGAGGGCTACACCTTC.

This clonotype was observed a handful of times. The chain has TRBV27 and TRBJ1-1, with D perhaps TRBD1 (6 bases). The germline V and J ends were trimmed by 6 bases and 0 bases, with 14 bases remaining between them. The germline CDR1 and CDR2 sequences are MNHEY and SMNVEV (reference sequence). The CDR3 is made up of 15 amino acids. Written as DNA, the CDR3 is TGTGCCAGCAGGAAACGACAGGTTATGAACACTGAAGCTTTCTTT. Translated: CASRKRQVMNTEAFF.

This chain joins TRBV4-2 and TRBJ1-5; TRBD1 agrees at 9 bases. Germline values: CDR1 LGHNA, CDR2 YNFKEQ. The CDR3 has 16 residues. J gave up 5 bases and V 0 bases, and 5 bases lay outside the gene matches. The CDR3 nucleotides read TGTGCCAGCAGCCAAGACCCGGGACAGGGATATCAGCCCCAGCATTTT. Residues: CASSQDPGQGYQPQHF.

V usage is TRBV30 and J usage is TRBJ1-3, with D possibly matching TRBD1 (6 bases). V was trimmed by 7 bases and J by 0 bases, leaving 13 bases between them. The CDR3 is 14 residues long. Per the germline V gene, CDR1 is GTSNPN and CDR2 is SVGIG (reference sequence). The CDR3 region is CASAGDNSGNTIYF. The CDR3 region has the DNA TGTGCCTCCGCCGGGGACAACTCTGGAAACACCATATATTTT.

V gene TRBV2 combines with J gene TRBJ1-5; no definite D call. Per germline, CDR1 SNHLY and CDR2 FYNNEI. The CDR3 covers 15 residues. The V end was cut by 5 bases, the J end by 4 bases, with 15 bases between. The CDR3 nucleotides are TGTGCCAGCAGTCCACCAACCCACAGAAATCAGCCCCAGCATTTT. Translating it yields CASSPPTHRNQPQHF.

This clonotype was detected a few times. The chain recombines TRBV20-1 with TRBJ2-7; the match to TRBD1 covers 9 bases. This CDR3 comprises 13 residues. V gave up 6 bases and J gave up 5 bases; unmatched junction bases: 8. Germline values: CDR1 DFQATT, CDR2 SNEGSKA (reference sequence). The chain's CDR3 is CSATGTGYHEQYF. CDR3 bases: TGCAGTGCAACCGGGACAGGGTACCACGAGCAGTACTTC.

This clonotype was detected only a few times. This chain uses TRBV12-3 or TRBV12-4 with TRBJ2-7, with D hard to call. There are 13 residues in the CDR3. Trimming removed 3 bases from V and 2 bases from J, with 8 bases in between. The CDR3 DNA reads TGTGCCAGCAGTTTCCCCCCCCCCTACGAGCAGTACTTC. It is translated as CASSFPPPYEQYF.

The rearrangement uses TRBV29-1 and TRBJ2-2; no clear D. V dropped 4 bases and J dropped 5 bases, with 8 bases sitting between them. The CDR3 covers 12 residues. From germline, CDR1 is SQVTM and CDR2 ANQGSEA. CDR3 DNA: TGCAGCGTTGTCGATGGGACCGGGGAGCTGTTTTTT. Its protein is CSVVDGTGELFF.